This T cell receptor beta chain originates from a study of identical twins. The cDNA had a unique molecular identifier and a template-switch universal primer site. In TCRdb, the 5' RACE reads were re-called with MiXCR into one record per CDR3 protein. The repertoire holds 650,000 to 800,000 distinct CDR3 sequences, with around 8.3% as singletons. This clonotype appeared a few times. Its antigen is undetermined. Study-level results: Analyses based on zero insertions could be partly confounded by invariant MAIT and iNKT cells. Fewer insertions were carried by abundant cord blood beta clonotypes, but none was seen in memory repertoires.

Healthy Caucasians, and only they, were the donors. The V and J ends lost 3 bases and 4 bases respectively, with 16 bases between them. The germline gives CDR1 DFQATT, CDR2 SNEGSKA (reference sequence). CDR3 size: 15 residues. This sample also belongs to another study, concerning yellow fever vaccine responses in identical twins.

The specimen sequenced was PBMCs. This chain uses TRBV20-1 with TRBJ1-5; possibly TRBD1 for D (5 bases). The receptor's source is a woman aged 18-29 years in good health. In DNA form, the CDR3 reads TGCAGTGCTAGTCGGGGCCGGGACCTTAATCAGCCCCAGCATTTT. Amino acids: CSASRGRDLNQPQHF.